These 7 T cell receptor beta chains were sequenced from one sample in a study of STAT5B mutations in CD4+ large granular lymphocyte leukemia. Repertoires were generated with immunoSEQ multiplex PCR, while TCRdb's copy carries only in-frame clones and drops some. The sample includes fewer than 25,000 clones, under 80% seen only once; the top ten take 0.4% to 0.45%. The material sequenced was CD4+ T cells from blood buffy coats. Receptor source: a human donor in good health.

The CDR3 protein is CASSPIRSGGNTDTQYF. CDR3 nucleotides: TGTGCCAGCAGCCCGATTCGCAGCGGGGGAAACACAGATACGCAGTATTTT. The chain combines TRBV7-9 with TRBJ2-3; 8 positions match TRBD2. Germline V CDR1 and CDR2: SEHNR, FQNEAQ (reference sequence). V shed 5 bases and J 2 bases; nucleotides not matched to a gene: 12. The CDR3 runs 17 residues.

The chain links TRBV19 to TRBJ2-1; tentatively, D is TRBD2 (7 bases). This CDR3 has 16 residues. V was cut by 10 bases and J by 0 bases, with 19 bases left in between. Per the germline V gene, CDR1 is LNHDA and CDR2 is SQIVND (reference sequence). The CDR3 region has the DNA TGTGCCACCCAACCCCTAGGGGGGGCCTCCTACAATGAGCAGTTCTTC. Its translation: CATQPLGGASYNEQFF.

This clone has only a few counts. The chain links TRBV6-5 to TRBJ1-2; TRBD1 aligns across 7 bases. V lost 0 bases, J lost 8 bases, and 9 bases stayed unmatched. The CDR3 contains 15 residues. Germline CDR1 reads MNHEY; CDR2 reads SVGAGI. CDR3 nucleotides: TGTGCCAGCAGTTACTCGACAGGGTCCCCCTACGGCTACACCTTC. Its translation is CASSYSTGSPYGYTF.

The gene calls are TRBV2 and TRBJ2-1; 13 nucleotides agree with TRBD2. The CDR3 is 14 residues long. V trimming: 5 bases; J trimming: 11 bases; junction bases outside the gene matches: 6. In germline, CDR1 is SNHLY, CDR2 FYNNEI. CDR3 DNA sequence: TGTGCCAGCAGTTCCCAGACTAGCGGGGGGAAGCAGTTCTTC. The encoded protein is CASSSQTSGGKQFF.

The chain combines TRBV28 with TRBJ1-4, with D uncertain. CDR3 length equals 12 residues. V lost 5 bases and J 7 bases, leaving 8 bases between the germline ends. Germline lookup yields CDR1 MDHEN and CDR2 SYDVKM. The CDR3 sequence: CASSAPSEKLFF. CDR3 DNA sequence: TGTGCCAGCAGTGCCCCATCTGAAAAACTGTTTTTT.

The chain links TRBV6-5 to TRBJ2-5, with a weak D call TRBD1 (7 bases). V was clipped by 7 bases and J by 7 bases, with 19 bases between them. Germline lookup yields CDR1 MNHEY and CDR2 SVGAGI. CDR3 length equals 14 residues. The CDR3 region is CASTAGSQGGTQYF. In nucleotides, the CDR3 is TGTGCCAGCACCGCGGGGAGCCAGGGGGGGACCCAGTACTTC.

The rearrangement uses TRBV18 and TRBJ1-4; D is perhaps TRBD1 (5 bases). Germline V CDR1 and CDR2: KGHSH, LQKENI. This CDR3 comprises 14 residues. Trimming took off 2 bases at V and 3 bases at J, with 7 bases between the two ends. The CDR3 loop reads CASSPSTANEKLFF. CDR3 bases: TGTGCCAGCTCACCATCGACAGCTAATGAAAAACTGTTTTTT.